This TCR beta chain was recorded in a study of T cells expressing NK-cell markers. Study results and limitations: HCMV specificity of expanded NKG2C+ T cell clones remained unclear. Roughly six donors showed dominant NKG2C+ clonotypes comprising about 1.0-8% of their CD8+ T cells.

The CDR3 is made up of 16 amino acids. The germline V gene has CDR1 KGHSH and CDR2 LQKENI. 5'RACE template switching built TCR beta cDNA with unique molecular identifiers. From its re-call of the 5' RACE reads, TCRdb lists each CDR3 protein once, without DNA. The table lists about 550,000 distinct CDR3 sequences. About this clonotype: Antigen unknown.

The source of this sequence is a man younger than 35 in good health. The sequenced sample was blood T cells: a sorted CD56 or NKG2C T cell subset, CD4+ or CD8+ T cells, or bulk PBMC T cells (not recorded which). The V call is TRBV18, the J call TRBJ2-6. The CDR3: CASSPRAQAGANVLTF.